Listed below are T cell receptor beta chains from one sample, sequenced in a study of blood T cell repertoires in COVID-19. The table came from immunoSEQ multiplex PCR; TCRdb's copy has only in-frame clones and leaves some out. The sample contains roughly 120,000 clones, around 88% of which appear only once. Sequencing used peripheral blood. The receptor source for this set is a woman in her fifties or sixties with active or convalescent COVID-19. Each CDR3 is given with its conserved first and last residue. The D gene is left open where the match is weak. Clone size is stated in some rows and not others, as once, few, many or a class when expanded.

V	size	D	J	DNA	CDR3
TRBV2	NA	NA	TRBJ1-1	TGTGCCAGCATCGCAGGCAGGACTGAAGCTTTCTTT	CASIAGRTEAFF
TRBV28	NA	NA	TRBJ2-6	TGTGCCAGCAGAATCCCTGGCGGGCGGACTGGGGCCAACGTCCTGACTTTC	CASRIPGGRTGANVLTF
TRBV4-2	NA	TRBD2	TRBJ2-2	TGTGCCAGCAGCCAAGATGGGCGGGGGGCCGGGGAGCTGTTTTTT	CASSQDGRGAGELFF
TRBV30	NA	TRBD1	TRBJ2-2	TGTGCCTGGAGTGTAGGGGGCCTTGGGGAGCTGTTTTTT	CAWSVGGLGELFF
TRBV3-1/TRBV3-2	NA	TRBD1	TRBJ2-1	TGTGCCAGCACCCGGACAGGGGGCGGGAATGAGCAGTTCTTC	CASTRTGGGNEQFF
TRBV7-9	NA	TRBD1	TRBJ1-2	TGTGCCAGCAGCTTTTTGCCGGACCAGGGGGCGCGGGGCTACACCTTC	CASSFLPDQGARGYTF
TRBV27	NA	NA	TRBJ1-2	TGTGCCAGCAGTCGATTAGGAGGGCGCGACTATGGCTACACCTTC	CASSRLGGRDYGYTF
TRBV6-1	NA	NA	TRBJ2-5	TGTGCCAGCAGTGAGAGCCAGTTCGGGGAGACCCAGTACTTC	CASSESQFGETQYF
TRBV7-3	NA	TRBD2	TRBJ2-3	TGTGCCAGCAGCTCTCGGAGCGGCGGGAGGGATGGAGATACGCAGTATTTT	CASSSRSGGRDGDTQYF
TRBV30	NA	TRBD1	TRBJ2-3	TGTGCCTGCGACAGGGGAGGAACAGATACGCAGTATTTT	CACDRGGTDTQYF
TRBV3-1/TRBV3-2	NA	TRBD2	TRBJ2-7	TGTGCCAGCAGCCAAGGCAATAGCGGGAGGTACGAGCAGTACTTC	CASSQGNSGRYEQYF
TRBV4-1	NA	NA	TRBJ2-7	TGCGCCAGCAGCCAAAGCGCAAGGACTCCGTACGAGCAGTACTTC	CASSQSARTPYEQYF
TRBV18	NA	TRBD1	TRBJ1-3	TGTGCCAGCTCACCAAACAGGGGCTCTGGAAACACCATATATTTT	CASSPNRGSGNTIYF
TRBV5-4	NA	TRBD2	TRBJ2-7	TGTGCCAGCAGCTCCGAACCTAGCGGGAGGGTTGACGAGCAGTACTTC	CASSSEPSGRVDEQYF
TRBV19	once	NA	TRBJ1-1	TGTGCCAGTAGCCCCTCCCTGAACACTGAAGCTTTCTTT	CASSPSLNTEAFF
TRBV27	few	TRBD1	TRBJ1-1	TGTGCCAGCAGACCCCGGGACAGTACTGAAGCTTTCTTT	CASRPRDSTEAFF
TRBV5-4	NA	NA	TRBJ2-7	TGTGCCAGCAGCTTCTTTTCAGCGGAGAACTACGAGCAGTACTTC	CASSFFSAENYEQYF
TRBV7-2	NA	NA	TRBJ2-7	TGTGCCAGCAGCTTAATGACTAGTCCTTCCTACGAGCAGTACTTC	CASSLMTSPSYEQYF
TRBV19	NA	NA	TRBJ1-3	TGTGCCAGTAGTACAACAGGGAGCTCTGGAAACACCATATATTTT	CASSTTGSSGNTIYF
TRBV5-4	NA	TRBD1	TRBJ2-1	TGTGCCAGCAGCCCCGGGACAGACAACAATGAGCAGTTCTTC	CASSPGTDNNEQFF
TRBV6-5	NA	NA	TRBJ2-1	TGTGCCAGCAGTTACTCAGGACATAAGGGCAATGAGCAGTTCTTC	CASSYSGHKGNEQFF
TRBV15	NA	TRBD2	TRBJ2-3	TGTGCCACCAGTTCCTTAGCGGGACGTAATACGCAGTATTTT	CATSSLAGRNTQYF
TRBV11-2	NA	NA	TRBJ2-2	TGTGCCAGCAGCCCTCGGAGCTTCGGGGAGCTGTTTTTT	CASSPRSFGELFF
TRBV5-1	NA	NA	TRBJ1-2	TGCGCCAGCAGCTTGGATGTGGGGGCGAGGGGCTACACCTTC	CASSLDVGARGYTF
TRBV5-6	NA	NA	TRBJ1-2	TGTGCCAGCAGTCGGAAGGGCCGGGGGGACTATGGCTACACCTTC	CASSRKGRGDYGYTF
TRBV3-1/TRBV3-2	NA	TRBD2	TRBJ2-7	TGTGCCAGCAGCCAATATAGCGGGGCAACCTACGAGCAGTACTTC	CASSQYSGATYEQYF
TRBV7-9	NA	TRBD2	TRBJ2-1	TGTGCCAGTGCAAAAGGACTAGATCATGAGCAGTTCTTC	CASAKGLDHEQFF
TRBV7-3	NA	NA	TRBJ1-6	TGTGCCAGCAGCTTAATGGGGGGATCATCACCCCTCCACTTT	CASSLMGGSSPLHF
TRBV19	NA	TRBD2	TRBJ2-1	TGTGCCAGTAGTATCCATAGCGGGAGGGTACTCAATGAGCAGTTCTTC	CASSIHSGRVLNEQFF
TRBV30	NA	NA	TRBJ1-6	TGTGCCTCAAAGGGGGTTGGAAATTCACCCCTCCACTTT	CASKGVGNSPLHF
TRBV4-1	NA	TRBD1	TRBJ1-4	TGCGCCAGCAGCCAAGCCCCCCGACAGGGGGTAGGGCAACTGTTTTTT	CASSQAPRQGVGQLFF
TRBV28	few	NA	TRBJ2-1	TGTGCCAGCAGTTTTGAGAGGGAGATTCAGCATGAGCAGTTCTTC	CASSFEREIQHEQFF